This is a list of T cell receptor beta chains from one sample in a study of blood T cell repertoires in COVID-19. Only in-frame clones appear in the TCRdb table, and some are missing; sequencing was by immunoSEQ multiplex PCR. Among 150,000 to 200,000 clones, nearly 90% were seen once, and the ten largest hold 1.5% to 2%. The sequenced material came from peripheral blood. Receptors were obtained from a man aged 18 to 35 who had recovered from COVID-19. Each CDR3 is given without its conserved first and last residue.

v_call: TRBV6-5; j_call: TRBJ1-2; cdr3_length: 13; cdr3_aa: ASSPEAGANYGYT
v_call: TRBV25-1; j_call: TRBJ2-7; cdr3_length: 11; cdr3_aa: ASSLTTTYEQY
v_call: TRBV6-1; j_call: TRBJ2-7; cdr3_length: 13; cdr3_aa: ASSEYGTNSYEQY
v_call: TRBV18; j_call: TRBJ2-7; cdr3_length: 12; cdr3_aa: ASSPSRGRLEQY
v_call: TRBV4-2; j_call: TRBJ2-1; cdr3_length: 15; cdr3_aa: ASSYTGSLHSGNEQF
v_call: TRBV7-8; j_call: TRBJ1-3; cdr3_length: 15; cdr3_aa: ASSKGEPLSSGNTIY
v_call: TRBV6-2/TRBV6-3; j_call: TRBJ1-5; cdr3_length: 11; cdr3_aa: ASSYVQVQPQH
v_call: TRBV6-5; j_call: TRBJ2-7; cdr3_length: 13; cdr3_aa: ASSIGQSFPYEQY
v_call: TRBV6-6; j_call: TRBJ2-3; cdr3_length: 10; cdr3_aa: ASSLYQDTQY
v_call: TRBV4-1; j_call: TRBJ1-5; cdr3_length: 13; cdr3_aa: ASSQVARGDEPQH
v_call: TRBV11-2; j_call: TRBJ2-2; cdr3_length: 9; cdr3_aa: ASSVTGELF
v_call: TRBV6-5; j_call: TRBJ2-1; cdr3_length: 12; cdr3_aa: ASSLGTDGYEQF
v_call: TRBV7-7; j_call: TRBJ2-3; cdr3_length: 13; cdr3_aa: ASSPTSKGTDTQY
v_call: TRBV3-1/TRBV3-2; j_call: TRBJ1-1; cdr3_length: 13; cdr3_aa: ASSQKRRGDTEAF
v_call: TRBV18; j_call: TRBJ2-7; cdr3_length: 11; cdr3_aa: ASSPEGNYEQY
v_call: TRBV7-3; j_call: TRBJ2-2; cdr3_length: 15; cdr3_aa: ASSLRAAQGSTGELF
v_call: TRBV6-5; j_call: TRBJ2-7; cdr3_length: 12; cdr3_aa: ASSYADSTYEQY
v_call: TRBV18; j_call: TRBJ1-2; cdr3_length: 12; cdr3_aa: ASSTGGVQYGYT
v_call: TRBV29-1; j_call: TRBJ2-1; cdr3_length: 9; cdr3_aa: SVEDLNEQF
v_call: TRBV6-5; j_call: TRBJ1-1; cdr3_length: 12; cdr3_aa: ASSYQSRVSEAF
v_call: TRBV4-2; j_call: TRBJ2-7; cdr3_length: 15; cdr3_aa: ASSQDWMPDRSYEQY